This T cell receptor beta chain was retrieved from a study of cytomegalovirus exposure and HLA in healthy donors. Study-wide context: An early release of data contained approximately 80 million unique TCRs, which came from HLA-typed donors.

With 60 Vbeta and 13 Jbeta primers, the PCR was carried out. Profiling relied on immunoSEQ multiplex PCR, and the TCRdb table lists in-frame clones only, not all of them. The sample shows some 180,000 clones, about three quarters of them seen only once. The source material was PBMCs. This TCR was sampled from a woman aged 55-75 years in good health and CMV-seropositive.

CDR3 amino acids: CASSSSLAGGAFF. The CDR3 DNA is TGTGCCAGCAGCTCCTCCCTTGCGGGGGGAGCTTTCTTT. The chain combines TRBV11-1 with TRBJ1-1; possibly TRBD1 for D (5 bases). The CDR3 contains 13 residues. Germline V CDR1 and CDR2: SGHAT, FQDESV (reference sequence). Trimming took off 4 bases at V and 10 bases at J, with 16 bases between the two ends.